This entry features one TCR beta chain sequence. The target antigen is unknown. TCRdb's table, derived via immunoSEQ multiplex PCR, lists solely in-frame clones and lacks some. The sample includes about 1.9 million clones, approximately 92% of them seen just once. The data were taken from a study of shared clonotypes between healthy human individuals. Study results and limitations: The study drew on few donors, limiting represented genetic and exposure-history diversity.

The naive CD8 population came from CD45RO-negative cells selected for CCR7, without terminally differentiated effector memory CD45RA+ cells. Recent acute infections and vaccinations were absent in the healthy HIV-negative adult donors. CDR3 length: 17 amino acids. Per the germline V gene, CDR1 is SEHNR and CDR2 is FQNEAQ (reference sequence). Trimming shortened V by 2 bases and J by 0 bases, and 14 bases separated the two germline ends. This TCR was sampled from a man between 18 and 29 years old in good health. Some clones in this sample may be carry-over from other donors' samples. The chain uses TRBV7-9 and TRBJ2-1, with D unresolved. The sample consisted of naive CD8+ T cells from PBMCs. Here the CDR3 DNA reads TGTGCCAGCAGCTTAATTCCCGCAGTGAGCTCCTACAATGAGCAGTTCTTC. This translates into CASSLIPAVSSYNEQFF.